Listed below are T cell receptor beta chains from one sample, sequenced in a study of cytomegalovirus exposure and HLA in healthy donors. The protocol was immunoSEQ multiplex PCR, while the TCRdb copy is restricted to in-frame clones and leaves out a portion. The sample comprises approximately 160,000 clones, roughly 76% of which are singletons, and about 2% rests with the top ten. Source material: PBMCs. Source of these receptors: a human donor in good health. Both conserved end residues are part of each CDR3. A D gene is named only where the DNA matches it firmly. The listing skips clone size in some rows; elsewhere it reads once, few, many or a size class.

TRBJ2-5 | TRBD2 | TRBV5-1 | . | CASSPTGGGVHETQYF | TGCGCCAGCAGCCCGACGGGGGGGGGAGTTCATGAGACCCAGTACTTC
TRBJ1-5 | . | TRBV6-1 | few | CASSAYRNQPQHF | TGTGCCAGCAGTGCTTACAGAAATCAGCCCCAGCATTTT
TRBJ2-7 | TRBD1 | TRBV5-6 | . | CASSRGGGFVGYYEQYF | TGTGCCAGCAGCCGAGGGGGCGGGTTTGTAGGATACTACGAGCAGTACTTC
TRBJ2-5 | . | TRBV7-9 | . | CASSLDSLRTDYQETQYF | TGTGCCAGCAGCTTAGATTCACTAAGGACAGATTACCAAGAGACCCAGTACTTC
TRBJ1-3 | . | TRBV4-1 | . | CASSQQITTGDSGNTIYF | TGCGCCAGCAGCCAACAGATCACGACAGGCGACTCTGGAAACACCATATATTTT
TRBJ2-7 | TRBD2 | TRBV7-8 | . | CASSPTSGGADEQYF | TGTGCCAGCAGCCCGACTAGCGGGGGGGCTGACGAGCAGTACTTC
TRBJ2-5 | TRBD2 | TRBV9 | . | CASSYTSAEGTQYF | TGTGCCAGCAGCTACACTAGCGCCGAGGGGACCCAGTACTTC
TRBJ1-1 | . | TRBV10-3 | once | CAITHRDPCEAFF | TGTGCCATCACCCACAGGGACCCCTGCGAAGCTTTCTTT
TRBJ2-2 | . | TRBV6-5 | . | CASSSTGYTGELFF | TGTGCCAGCAGTTCCACGGGGTACACCGGGGAGCTGTTTTTT
TRBJ2-3 | TRBD2 | TRBV29-1 | . | CSGVAGADTQYF | TGCAGCGGCGTAGCGGGGGCAGATACGCAGTATTTT
TRBJ2-1 | TRBD2 | TRBV4-1 | . | CASSQRGTSGSLRDEQFF | TGCGCCAGCAGCCAGAGAGGAACTAGCGGGTCCCTCCGGGATGAGCAGTTCTTC
TRBJ2-1 | TRBD1 | TRBV11-2 | . | CASRLSGTGGWNEQFF | TGTGCCAGCAGATTATCCGGGACAGGGGGGTGGAATGAGCAGTTCTTC
TRBJ1-2 | . | TRBV7-9 | . | CASSFAGAVYGYTF | TGTGCCAGCAGCTTTGCAGGGGCCGTCTATGGCTACACCTTC
TRBJ1-1 | . | TRBV10-2 | . | CASSVGQLMNTEAFF | TGCGCCAGCAGCGTAGGACAGCTAATGAACACTGAAGCTTTCTTT
TRBJ1-6 | . | TRBV7-7 | . | CASSPHLGRTENVSSYNSPLHF | TGTGCTAGCAGCCCCCATCTCGGTCGGACAGAAAATGTCAGCTCCTATAATTCACCCCTCCACTTT
TRBJ2-7 | TRBD1 | TRBV29-1 | . | CSAGGQLYEQYF | TGCAGCGCAGGGGGACAGCTCTACGAGCAGTACTTC
TRBJ1-5 | TRBD1 | TRBV5-1 | . | CASSFGDRGQPQHF | TGCGCCAGCAGCTTCGGGGACAGGGGTCAGCCCCAGCATTTT
TRBJ2-7 | . | TRBV9 | . | CASSVGRGDYEQYF | TGTGCCAGCAGCGTGGGCAGGGGGGACTACGAGCAGTACTTC
TRBJ1-5 | . | TRBV19 | . | CASSRGAGNQPQHF | TGTGCCAGTAGTAGGGGAGCGGGAAATCAGCCCCAGCATTTT
TRBJ2-3 | TRBD2 | TRBV7-2 | . | CASSPIAGGPGDTQYF | TGTGCCAGCAGCCCGATAGCGGGGGGGCCTGGGGATACGCAGTATTTT
TRBJ1-1 | . | TRBV7-6 | . | CASSLGGMNTEAFF | TGTGCCAGCAGCCTTGGAGGCATGAACACTGAAGCTTTCTTT
TRBJ1-1 | TRBD1 | TRBV7-9 | . | CASPLTGVTEAFF | TGTGCCAGCCCCCTGACAGGGGTGACTGAAGCTTTCTTT
TRBJ2-7 | . | TRBV7-9 | . | CSSSFQDRPYEQYF | TGTTCCAGCAGCTTTCAGGACAGACCCTACGAGCAGTACTTC
TRBJ2-7 | . | TRBV6-5 | few | CASSSSGSRSYEQYF | .
TRBJ2-3 | . | TRBV6-1 | . | CASTQNRDTQYF | TGTGCCAGCACCCAAAACAGGGATACGCAGTATTTT
TRBJ2-7 | . | TRBV6-1 | . | CASSDDGYTYEQYF | TGTGCCAGCAGTGATGACGGGTATACCTACGAGCAGTACTTC
TRBJ2-2 | TRBD2 | TRBV29-1 | . | CSVTSGGTRAGELFF | TGCAGCGTGACTAGCGGGGGGACTCGGGCCGGGGAGCTGTTTTTT
TRBJ2-3 | TRBD2 | TRBV13 | . | CASRGGGTTGTDTQYF | TGTGCCAGCAGAGGCGGGGGGACCACAGGCACAGATACGCAGTATTTT
TRBJ2-5 | TRBD2 | TRBV7-2 | . | CASSLDPGRVKETQYF | TGTGCCAGCAGCTTAGACCCGGGGAGGGTAAAAGAGACCCAGTACTTC
TRBJ2-7 | . | TRBV7-2 | . | CASSLAGSYEQYF | TGTGCCAGCAGCTTAGCGGGCAGCTACGAGCAGTACTTC
TRBJ1-4 | . | TRBV6-1 | . | CASRTGRRANEKLFF | TGTGCCAGCAGGACAGGACGTCGGGCTAATGAAAAACTGTTTTTT
TRBJ1-5 | . | TRBV7-2 | once | CASSFSGFSNQPQHF | TGTGCCAGCAGCTTCTCCGGGTTTAGCAATCAGCCCCAGCATTTT
TRBJ1-1 | . | TRBV6-6 | . | CASSSSRNTEAFF | TGTGCCAGCAGTAGTTCTAGGAACACTGAAGCTTTCTTT
TRBJ2-1 | TRBD2 | TRBV4-1 | . | CASSQDGRGVYEQFF | TGCGCCAGCAGCCAAGACGGGCGGGGGGTCTATGAGCAGTTCTTC
TRBJ2-2 | TRBD1 | TRBV9 | . | CASSPLGGGTGVTGELFF | TGTGCCAGCAGCCCCCTAGGCGGAGGGACAGGGGTAACCGGGGAGCTGTTTTTT
TRBJ2-3 | TRBD1 | TRBV7-9 | . | CASSLDRTGDTDTQYF | TGTGCCAGCAGCTTAGATCGGACAGGGGACACAGATACGCAGTATTTT
TRBJ2-2 | . | TRBV21-1 | . | CASRKPWEERLTGELFF | TGTGCCAGCAGGAAACCCTGGGAGGAAAGGTTGACCGGGGAGCTGTTTTTT
TRBJ2-5 | TRBD1 | TRBV5-1 | . | CASSLGQGATQETQYF | TGCGCCAGCAGCTTGGGACAGGGGGCGACCCAAGAGACCCAGTACTTC
TRBJ2-7 | TRBD1 | TRBV4-3 | . | CASSQATGGYEQYF | TGCGCCAGCAGCCAAGCTACAGGGGGCTACGAGCAGTACTTC
TRBJ2-3 | . | TRBV2 | . | CASSRTVPPDTQYF | TGTGCCAGCAGTAGGACAGTACCCCCAGATACGCAGTATTTT
TRBJ1-1 | TRBD1 | TRBV10-3 | few | CAISDRGQRIEAFF | TGTGCCATCAGCGACAGGGGACAGCGGATCGAAGCTTTCTTT
TRBJ2-1 | . | TRBV7-6 | . | CASSSFQVTGSSYNEQFF | TGTGCCAGCAGCTCATTCCAAGTAACAGGGAGCTCCTACAATGAGCAGTTCTTC
TRBJ2-7 | . | TRBV7-8 | . | CASSRVWGRGSHEQYF | TGTGCCAGCAGCCGGGTTTGGGGCAGGGGTAGCCACGAGCAGTACTTC
TRBJ1-2 | TRBD1 | TRBV5-6 | . | CASSLGTGDGYTF | TGTGCCAGCAGCCTAGGGACAGGGGACGGCTACACCTTC
TRBJ2-7 | . | TRBV2 | . | CASSEAGHIYYEQYF | TGTGCCAGCAGTGAAGCGGGACACATATACTACGAGCAGTACTTC
TRBJ2-1 | . | TRBV19 | . | CASSIGLINEQFF | TGTGCCAGTAGTATAGGACTCATCAATGAGCAGTTCTTC
TRBJ1-4 | TRBD1 | TRBV2 | . | CASSIGTGSEKLFF | TGTGCCAGCAGTATTGGGACAGGGTCTGAAAAACTGTTTTTT
TRBJ2-7 | TRBD1 | TRBV5-4 | . | CASSPQGDDEQYF | TGTGCCAGCAGCCCCCAGGGGGACGACGAGCAGTACTTC
TRBJ2-3 | TRBD1 | TRBV6-5 | . | CASRGQGGSTDTQYF | TGTGCCAGCAGGGGACAGGGGGGGAGCACAGATACGCAGTATTTT
TRBJ2-7 | TRBD2 | TRBV10-3 | . | CAISELWLSGGAREQYF | TGTGCCATCAGTGAGTTATGGTTATCCGGGGGGGCCCGCGAGCAGTACTTC
TRBJ2-7 | TRBD2 | TRBV7-9 | . | CASSLAYGGGATYEQYF | TGTGCCAGCAGCTTAGCTTATGGCGGGGGGGCCACCTACGAGCAGTACTTC
TRBJ1-3 | . | TRBV2 | . | CASSYTAAGNTIYF | TGTGCCAGCAGTTATACGGCGGCAGGAAACACCATATATTTT
TRBJ1-3 | TRBD1 | TRBV7-2 | . | CASSLVGGQGFDTIYF | TGTGCCAGCAGCTTAGTCGGGGGACAGGGGTTTGACACCATATATTTT
TRBJ1-5 | TRBD1 | TRBV6-6 | few | CASSPGQGDNQPQHF | TGTGCCAGCAGCCCAGGACAGGGGGACAATCAGCCCCAGCATTTT